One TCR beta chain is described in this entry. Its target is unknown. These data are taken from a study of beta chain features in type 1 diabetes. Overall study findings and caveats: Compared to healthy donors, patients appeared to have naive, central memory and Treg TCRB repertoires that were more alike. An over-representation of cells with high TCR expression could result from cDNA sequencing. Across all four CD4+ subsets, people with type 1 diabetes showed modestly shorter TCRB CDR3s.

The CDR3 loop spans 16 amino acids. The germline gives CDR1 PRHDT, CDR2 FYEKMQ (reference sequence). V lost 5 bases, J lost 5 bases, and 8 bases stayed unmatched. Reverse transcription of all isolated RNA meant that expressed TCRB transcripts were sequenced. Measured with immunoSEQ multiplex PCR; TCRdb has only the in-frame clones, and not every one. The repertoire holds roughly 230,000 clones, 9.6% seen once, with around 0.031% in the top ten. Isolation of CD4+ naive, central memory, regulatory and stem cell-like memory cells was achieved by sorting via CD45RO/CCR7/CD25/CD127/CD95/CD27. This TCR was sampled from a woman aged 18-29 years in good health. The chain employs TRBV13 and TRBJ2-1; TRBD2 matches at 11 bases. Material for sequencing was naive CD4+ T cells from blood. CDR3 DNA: TGTGCCAGCAGCCCGAGGGGGACTAGCGGTAACAATGAGCAGTTCTTC. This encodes CASSPRGTSGNNEQFF.